Included here is one T cell receptor (beta chain) sequence, with context. The clone's antigen remains unknown. Within one base of it there is no much larger clone, and no base qualities were kept. This specimen includes other DNA sequences encoding the same CDR3. Library construction relied on the immunoSEQ multiplex PCR assay. This immuneACCESS table, as held by TCRdb, lists in-frame sequences with V and J called but not all clones. Of the missing ones, under half trace to an unresolved V gene in checked studies; the others have no known cause. The table for this sample lists around 100,000 clones; about 90% of them were counted only once. Over 2.5% of the sample is held by the ten biggest clonotypes. The sample comes from a study of T cell changes during pregnancy in multiple sclerosis (dated by TCRdb to the late 2010s). Regarding the study in general: The study looked at changes in the T cell repertoire across pregnancy in women with multiple sclerosis.

The material sequenced was peripheral blood, taken in the second trimester of pregnancy. The source of this sequence is a female donor with multiple sclerosis, enrolled in a pregnancy study.

Here the CDR3 is given as CASSLRGLGTDTQYF. The bases are TGCGCCAGCAGCTTGCGGGGACTAGGGACAGATACGCAGTATTTT. The chain is assembled from TRBV5-1 and TRBJ2-3, with TRBD2 identical over 8 junction bases. Its CDR3 holds 15 amino acids, cysteine through phenylalanine. The read is trimmed to its CDR3 DNA, 45 bases read in frame from base 1. For this chain, trimming is 1 base at the V end and 3 bases at the J end, and the number of junction bases without a gene match is 4. For CDR1 and CDR2, the germline V gene lists SGHRS and YFSETQ.